A single sample is the source of the 26 T cell receptor beta chains below, sequenced in a study of T cell responses to AZD1222 COVID-19 vaccine. Libraries were prepared by immunoSEQ multiplex PCR; TCRdb keeps only in-frame clonotypes and omits some of them. The profile shows fewer than 200,000 clones, 92% of them singletons. Material: peripheral blood, obtained on day 0 of AZD1222 vaccination. These receptors came from an adult in good health.

The V call is TRBV3-1 (or the pseudogene TRBV3-2), the J call TRBJ1-1, with 7 positions matching TRBD1. Trimming at V came to 3 bases and at J to 0 bases, leaving 4 bases not matched to a gene. CDR1 and CDR2 (germline): LGHDT, YNNKEL (reference sequence). The CDR3 extends over 15 amino acids. The CDR3: CASSQWDSLNTEAFF. CDR3 in DNA: TGTGCCAGCAGCCAGTGGGACAGTTTGAACACTGAAGCTTTCTTT.

The chain links TRBV11-2 to TRBJ2-6; 9 nucleotides align to TRBD2. Trimming cost V 7 bases and J 2 bases; bases outside gene matches: 15. CDR1 and CDR2 from the germline V gene are SGHAT and FQNNGV. CDR3 length: 19 amino acids. The DNA for the CDR3 is TGTGCCAGCACCCGACGACCGGGACTAGCAGGAACTGGGGCCAACGTCCTGACTTTC. As protein: CASTRRPGLAGTGANVLTF.

The V and J genes are TRBV7-8 and TRBJ2-7, with 12 bases fitting TRBD1. The CDR3 runs 15 residues. Looked up from germline, CDR1 is SGHVS and CDR2 is FQNEAQ. Losses at the gene ends were 3 bases for V and 7 bases for J; bases not matched to a gene: 7. CDR3 sequence reads: CASSFTGQGADEQYF. In DNA, the CDR3 is TGTGCCAGCAGCTTTACGGGACAGGGGGCAGATGAGCAGTACTTC.

This chain uses TRBV12-3 or TRBV12-4 with TRBJ2-3; no clear D. Trimming removed 6 bases from V and 5 bases from J, with 6 bases in between. This CDR3 region has 11 residues. This CDR3 reads CASSLGDTQYF. For the CDR3, the DNA is TGTGCCAGCAGCCTAGGAGATACGCAGTATTTT.

The chain links TRBV4-1 to TRBJ1-3, with D unresolved. Germline values: CDR1 MGHRA, CDR2 YSYEKL. The germline V and J ends were trimmed by 1 base and 0 bases, with 13 bases remaining between them. The CDR3 runs 17 residues. CDR3 sequence (DNA): TGCGCCAGCAGCCAAGTTAAGGCGGAGGACTCTGGAAACACCATATATTTT. This encodes CASSQVKAEDSGNTIYF.

The chain couples TRBV27 to TRBJ2-2; tentatively, D is TRBD1 or TRBD2 (5 bases each). Germline V gene sequence: CDR1 MNHEY, CDR2 SMNVEV (reference sequence). The ends were cut back, 2 bases at V and 7 bases at J, with 11 bases in the middle. This CDR3 has 14 amino acids. DNA for the CDR3: TGTGCCAGCAGTTTAGGGGGATGGGGCGGGGAGCTGTTTTTT. It codes for CASSLGGWGGELFF.

The V call is TRBV13, the J call TRBJ2-2; D is uncertain. The CDR3 contains 12 residues. Germline CDR1 PRHDT, CDR2 FYEKMQ (reference sequence). V was clipped by 0 bases and J by 9 bases, with 5 bases between them. CDR3 DNA: TGTGCCAGCAGCTTAGGCAGCCGGGAGCTGTTTTTT. The encoded protein is CASSLGSRELFF.

The chain couples TRBV5-4 to TRBJ1-2, with D unresolved. This CDR3 spans 13 amino acids. With 0 bases removed from V and 8 bases from J, the gap between germline ends came to 11 bases. CDR1 SGHNT and CDR2 YYREEE come from the germline V gene (reference sequence). Written as DNA, the CDR3 is TGTGCCAGCAGCTTGGTTGGAGCGGGGGGCTACACCTTC. This encodes CASSLVGAGGYTF.

The rearrangement links TRBV19 to TRBJ1-5; D is uncertain. V dropped 6 bases and J dropped 6 bases, with 12 bases sitting between them. CDR1 is LNHDA, CDR2 SQIVND, per germline (reference sequence). This CDR3 spans 13 amino acids. The CDR3, as DNA: TGTGCCAGTAGGCCGCCGGAGGGTCAGCCCCAGCATTTT. Translated, it gives CASRPPEGQPQHF.

V and J are TRBV2 and TRBJ1-1; tentatively, D is TRBD1 (5 bases). Trimming removed 4 bases from V and 5 bases from J, with 17 bases in between. Germline CDR1 and CDR2: SNHLY and FYNNEI. This CDR3 is built from 15 residues. The CDR3 nucleotides read TGTGCCAGCAGTGCCCTAACAGGTCGTGGGACTGAAGCTTTCTTT. Its translation: CASSALTGRGTEAFF.

The rearrangement uses TRBV15 and TRBJ1-4; maybe TRBD1 (5 bases). Trimming left V 2 bases short and J 6 bases short, with 13 bases between. The germline CDR1 and CDR2 sequences are LNHNV and YYDKDF (reference sequence). This CDR3 comprises 15 residues. The DNA of the CDR3 is TGTGCCACCAGCAGACCCCAGGGAGGTCATGAAAAACTGTTTTTT. Translation: CATSRPQGGHEKLFF.

CDR3 nucleotide sequence: TGTGCCAGCAGTGAGGAGAGAGATCAGCCCCAGCATTTT. This sequence encodes CASSEERDQPQHF. The chain uses TRBV2 and TRBJ1-5; D unresolved. Germline CDR1 reads SNHLY; CDR2 reads FYNNEI. The CDR3 spans 13 residues. Trimming took 3 bases from V and 5 from J, leaving 8 bases between them.

The chain carries TRBV12-5 and TRBJ1-1; 10 nucleotides align to TRBD1. Germline loops: CDR1 LGHNT, CDR2 FRNRAP. The CDR3 is 16 amino acids. Trimming cost V 5 bases and J 5 bases; bases outside gene matches: 11. The CDR3 loop reads CASGGDSDRGPTEAFF. CDR3 bases: TGTGCTAGTGGTGGGGATTCCGACAGGGGGCCTACTGAAGCTTTCTTT.

This clone was seen a single time. J is TRBJ1-2 and V is TRBV6-1; no reliable D call. Trimming stripped 3 bases from V and 3 bases from J, with 8 bases between. Germline values: CDR1 MNHNS, CDR2 SASEGT. CDR3 length equals 13 residues. CDR3: CASSEGGYYGYTF. The CDR3 nucleotides read TGTGCCAGCAGTGAGGGCGGATACTATGGCTACACCTTC.

J is TRBJ2-1 and V is TRBV15, with a tentative D call TRBD2 (5 bases). CDR1 and CDR2 from the germline V gene are LNHNV and YYDKDF (reference sequence). This CDR3 has 15 amino acids. V shed 3 bases and J shed 4 bases, with 13 bases lying between them. The CDR3 loop reads CATSRDGGGYNEQFF. The CDR3 DNA reads as TGTGCCACCAGCAGGGATGGAGGAGGATACAATGAGCAGTTCTTC. Variable domain in full (rest from reference TRBV15 and TRBJ2-1): DAMVIQNPRYQVTQFGKPVTLSCSQTLNHNVMYWYQQKSSQAPKLLFHYYDKDFNNEADTPDNFQSRRPNTSFCFLDIRSPGLGDTAMYLCATSRDGGGYNEQFFGPGTRLTVL.

The V call is TRBV6-5, the J call TRBJ2-3, with 10 bases lining up with TRBD2. This CDR3 is built from 15 residues. V lost 7 bases to trimming and J lost 2 bases; unmatched junction nucleotides: 6. Germline CDR1 reads MNHEY; CDR2 reads SVGAGI. The CDR3 protein is CASKRLAGDTDTQYF. The DNA for the CDR3 is TGTGCCAGCAAACGGCTAGCGGGGGACACAGATACGCAGTATTTT.

The chain uses TRBV3-1 (or the pseudogene TRBV3-2) and TRBJ1-2, with D unresolved. The CDR3 extends over 13 amino acids. With 1 base removed from V and 4 bases from J, the gap between germline ends came to 7 bases. Germline V gene data show CDR1 as LGHDT and CDR2 as YNNKEL (reference sequence). The CDR3 DNA reads as TGTGCCAGCAGCCAAGCTAAGATCTATGGCTACACCTTC. This codes for CASSQAKIYGYTF.

The gene calls are TRBV10-3 and TRBJ1-2; D remains unclear. The V end lost 4 bases, the J end lost 5 bases, and 17 bases lay between the germline ends. This CDR3 is 15 amino acids long. The germline gives CDR1 ENHRY, CDR2 SYGVKD. This CDR3 is CAISAEGYVGYGYTF. The CDR3 DNA reads TGTGCCATCAGTGCAGAGGGTTACGTGGGATATGGCTACACCTTC.

The V call is TRBV2, the J call TRBJ1-1; TRBD1 agrees at 8 bases. Trimming cost V 7 bases and J 5 bases; bases outside gene matches: 9. Germline CDR1 is SNHLY and CDR2 is FYNNEI. This CDR3 comprises 14 residues. CDR3 protein: CASTPGGIGTEAFF. In DNA form, the CDR3 reads TGTGCCAGCACTCCAGGGGGCATAGGGACTGAAGCTTTCTTT.

This rearrangement joins TRBV3-1 (or the pseudogene TRBV3-2) to TRBJ1-6, with D hard to call. Germline lookup yields CDR1 LGHDT and CDR2 YNNKEL (reference sequence). V lost 3 bases to trimming and J lost 4 bases, with 4 bases between them. The CDR3 contains 13 residues. The DNA of the CDR3 is TGTGCCAGCAGCCAGGGGTATAATTCACCCCTCCACTTT. This codes for CASSQGYNSPLHF.

The table lists this clone with a few counts. The chain combines TRBV7-3 with TRBJ2-3, with 7 bases aligning to TRBD1. With V trimmed by 3 bases and J by 11 bases, 2 bases remained unmatched. The CDR3 runs 11 residues. In germline, CDR1 is SGHTA, CDR2 FQGTGA. In nucleotides, the CDR3 is TGTGCCAGCAGCTTGGACAGGTTGCAGTATTTT. It encodes CASSLDRLQYF. The full variable domain, with the rest looked up from reference TRBV7-3 and TRBJ2-3, is GAGVSQTPSNKVTEKGKYVELRCDPISGHTALYWYRQSLGQGPEFLIYFQGTGAADDSGLPNDRFFAVRPEGSVSTLKIQRTERGDSAVYLCASSLDRLQYFGPGTRLTVL.

The chain uses TRBV5-4 and TRBJ2-7; the D gene could be TRBD1 or TRBD2 (5 bases each). There are 15 residues in the CDR3. Trimming took off 2 bases at V and 5 bases at J, with 17 bases between the two ends. Germline-derived CDR1 and CDR2 are SGHNT and YYREEE (reference sequence). The CDR3, as DNA: TGTGCCAGCAGCTTCAGAGGGGTCAGGCTTCACGAGCAGTACTTC. Translated: CASSFRGVRLHEQYF.

The V gene is TRBV28, the J gene TRBJ2-5; D might be TRBD1 (5 bases). In germline, CDR1 is MDHEN, CDR2 SYDVKM. The CDR3 totals 13 residues. The CDR3 spells CAGASLNQETQYF. The CDR3 nucleotides are TGTGCTGGGGCCTCGTTAAACCAAGAGACCCAGTACTTC.

The chain joins TRBV6-6 to TRBJ1-5; D ambiguous. The CDR3 has 14 amino acids. V lost 8 bases and J lost 4, with 15 bases in between. Germline CDR1 and CDR2: MNHNY and SVGAGI (reference sequence). The CDR3 is CASVGSVTNQPQHF. The CDR3 nucleotides are TGTGCCAGCGTCGGTTCCGTTACAAATCAGCCCCAGCATTTT.

The chain combines TRBV3-1 (or the pseudogene TRBV3-2) with TRBJ2-4; 9 bases agree with TRBD1. The trim removed 4 bases at V and 0 bases at J, leaving 4 bases unmatched. The CDR3 runs to 16 residues. Per germline, CDR1 LGHDT and CDR2 YNNKEL (reference sequence). For the CDR3, the DNA is TGTGCCAGCAGCCTACAGGGGGCCGTAGCCAAAAACATTCAGTACTTC. It translates to CASSLQGAVAKNIQYF.

The chain is built from TRBV12-3 or TRBV12-4 and TRBJ1-1; D gene uncertain. V gave up 7 bases and J gave up 0 bases, with 9 bases separating them. The CDR3 runs 13 residues. The CDR3 sequence is CASTLGMNTEAFF. The CDR3 DNA reads as TGTGCCAGCACTCTTGGGATGAACACTGAAGCTTTCTTT.